Below are 19 T cell receptor beta chains sequenced from a single sample in a study of shared clonotypes between healthy human individuals. Profiled with immunoSEQ multiplex PCR; TCRdb holds only in-frame clones, not every one. The data hold 650,000 to 750,000 clones, with roughly 70% observed a single time. The sample was memory CD4+ T cells sorted from blood. Indicated subset: CD45RA-negative fraction. The origin of the receptors is a woman aged 25-40 years in good health.

The V call is TRBV29-1, the J call TRBJ2-5; 8 positions agree with TRBD1. J gave up 2 bases and V 1 base, and 3 bases lay outside the gene matches. Germline assignment: CDR1 SQVTM and CDR2 ANQGSEA. The CDR3 is 14 residues long. The CDR3 loop reads CSVEVTGAQETQYF. CDR3 in DNA: TGCAGCGTTGAAGTGACAGGGGCGCAAGAGACCCAGTACTTC.

The chain joins TRBV19 to TRBJ2-7; 11 bases line up with TRBD2. Germline CDR1 reads LNHDA; CDR2 reads SQIVND (reference sequence). The CDR3 has 13 amino acids. V trimming: 5 bases; J trimming: 11 bases; junction bases outside the gene matches: 8. The CDR3 DNA is TGTGCCAGTAGTCCGGTGGGACTAGCGGCCGAGTACTTC. Protein product: CASSPVGLAAEYF.

The genes are TRBV4-3 and TRBJ1-1, with D perhaps matching TRBD1 (5 bases). With 6 bases removed from V and 14 bases from J, the gap between germline ends came to 16 bases. Germline V gives CDR1 LGHNA, CDR2 YSLEER. This CDR3 region has 11 residues. The CDR3 is CASSTLYRKFF. DNA of the CDR3: TGCGCCAGCAGTACACTTTACAGGAAGTTCTTT.

The chain is built from TRBV28 and TRBJ1-2; D uncertain. Germline-derived CDR1 and CDR2 are MDHEN and SYDVKM. This CDR3 spans 16 amino acids. The V and J ends lost 3 bases and 5 bases respectively, with 19 bases between them. The CDR3: CASSFMRQSRWYGYTF. CDR3 DNA: TGTGCCAGCAGTTTCATGAGGCAGTCACGTTGGTATGGCTACACCTTC.

V usage is TRBV19 and J usage is TRBJ1-5; 10 bases are shared with TRBD1. The germline CDR1 and CDR2 sequences are LNHDA and SQIVND (reference sequence). This CDR3 is built from 16 residues. Germline trimming cut 3 bases from V and 9 bases from J; bases unmatched to any gene: 11. The CDR3 is CASSIRQGQGHRPQHF. The CDR3 bases are TGTGCCAGTAGTATCCGCCAGGGACAGGGGCATCGGCCCCAGCATTTT.

The chain is built from TRBV6-1 and TRBJ1-5; the D gene is possibly TRBD1 (5 bases). The CDR3 has 15 amino acids. The germline V gene has CDR1 MNHNS and CDR2 SASEGT. Between the trimmed V and J ends, which lost 2 bases and 10 bases, there was a span of 18 bases. CDR3 DNA: TGTGCCAGCAGTGAATTTAACGGACAAACAAGCCCCCAGCATTTT. This encodes CASSEFNGQTSPQHF.

This rearrangement joins TRBV7-3 to TRBJ2-7, with 11 bases aligning to TRBD2. This CDR3 region has 15 residues. V shed 4 bases, J shed 2 bases, and the junction held 4 bases outside the gene matches. The germline CDR1 and CDR2 sequences are SGHTA and FQGTGA. The chain's CDR3 is CASSYGTSGPYEQYF. CDR3 nucleotides: TGTGCCAGCAGCTACGGGACTAGCGGACCCTACGAGCAGTACTTC.

The chain couples TRBV18 to TRBJ1-1; no clear D. The V and J ends lost 3 bases and 7 bases respectively, with 12 bases between them. The germline gives CDR1 KGHSH, CDR2 LQKENI. The CDR3 spans 13 residues. The CDR3: CASSPQPLGEAFF. CDR3 DNA sequence: TGTGCCAGCTCACCTCAACCATTGGGTGAAGCTTTCTTT.

This clone was picked up many times. J is TRBJ1-4 and V is TRBV28; 9 positions match TRBD1. V lost 1 base and J lost 6; bases outside the gene matches: 3. The CDR3 consists of 15 residues. Germline V gives CDR1 MDHEN, CDR2 SYDVKM. The DNA of the CDR3 is TGTGCCAGCAGTTTATACGGGACAGGGCATGAAAAACTGTTTTTT. It codes for CASSLYGTGHEKLFF.

This clone turned up a few times. The CDR3: CASSLWGGEGYTF. The CDR3 nucleotides are TGTGCCAGCAGCTTATGGGGCGGTGAGGGCTACACCTTC. The V gene is TRBV7-9, the J gene TRBJ1-2; TRBD1 is a possible D gene (5 bases). Between the trimmed V and J ends, which lost 2 bases and 8 bases, there was a span of 12 bases. Germline lookup yields CDR1 SEHNR and CDR2 FQNEAQ (reference sequence). The CDR3 sequence is 13 residues long.

The rearrangement uses TRBV6-6 and TRBJ1-1; D is unresolved. V was shortened by 7 bases and J by 1 base, with 10 bases between the two germline ends. CDR3 length: 13 residues. The germline V gene encodes CDR1 MNHNY and CDR2 SVGAGI (reference sequence). The DNA of the CDR3 is TGTGCCAGCAACGATAACAGGAACACTGAAGCTTTCTTT. It encodes CASNDNRNTEAFF.

This clone came up once. This chain connects TRBV5-4 to TRBJ1-3; D gene unclear. The V end lost 2 bases, the J end lost 0 bases, and 9 bases lay between the germline ends. The V gene's germline CDR1 is SGHNT and CDR2 YYREEE (reference sequence). The CDR3 has 15 amino acids. The CDR3 reads CASSFDGHSGNTIYF. The CDR3 region has the DNA TGTGCCAGCAGCTTCGACGGGCACTCTGGAAACACCATATATTTT.

This chain connects TRBV4-1 to TRBJ2-3; D gene uncertain. V was pared by 1 base and J by 0 bases, with 8 bases between. The CDR3 covers 15 residues. Germline V CDR1 and CDR2: MGHRA, YSYEKL. The CDR3 region is CASSQVRSSTDTQYF. The CDR3 coding sequence is TGCGCCAGCAGCCAAGTACGCAGTAGCACAGATACGCAGTATTTT.

V usage is TRBV6-6 and J usage is TRBJ2-7; 9 bases align to TRBD1. Losses at the gene ends were 5 bases for V and 6 bases for J; bases not matched to a gene: 5. Looked up from germline, CDR1 is MNHNY and CDR2 is SVGAGI (reference sequence). The CDR3 sequence is 13 residues long. The CDR3, as DNA: TGTGCCAGCAGTCAGGACAGGGGTAGCGAGCAGTACTTC. It specifies CASSQDRGSEQYF.

This clone came up once. In the same sample, other DNA sequences code for this CDR3. The chain joins TRBV9 to TRBJ1-5; no clear D. From germline, CDR1 is SGDLS and CDR2 YYNGEE. CDR3 length: 14 residues. V lost 0 bases and J lost 4, with 8 bases in between. The CDR3 reads CASSVGAGNQPQHF. The CDR3 region has the DNA TGTGCCAGCAGCGTAGGGGCGGGGAATCAGCCCCAGCATTTT.

V is TRBV11-1 and J is TRBJ2-7; 9 bases match TRBD2. V was clipped by 1 base and J by 2 bases; unmatched bases: 15. Germline lookup yields CDR1 SGHAT and CDR2 FQDESV (reference sequence). This CDR3 has 19 residues. The CDR3 loop reads CASSLGKWGIAGATYEQYF. Written as DNA, the CDR3 is TGTGCCAGCAGCTTAGGCAAGTGGGGGATAGCGGGAGCAACCTACGAGCAGTACTTC.

The CDR3 nucleotides are TGTGCCAGAACGGGGGGGGAGCAGTTCTTC. This gives the protein CARTGGEQFF. The chain joins TRBV6-5 to TRBJ2-1, with 8 bases identical to TRBD2. The CDR3 is 10 amino acids. Germline trimming cut 9 bases from V and 10 bases from J; bases unmatched to any gene: 2. Looked up from germline, CDR1 is MNHEY and CDR2 is SVGAGI.

DNA for the CDR3: TGCGCCAGCAGTGAGCGGGCGGGGATAAACACCGGGGAGCTGTTTTTT. Its protein product is CASSERAGINTGELFF. The gene calls are TRBV10-1 and TRBJ2-2; D might be TRBD2 (6 bases). There are 16 residues in the CDR3. The germline V gene has CDR1 WNHNN and CDR2 SYGVQD (reference sequence). V lost 2 bases and J 2 bases, leaving 12 bases between the germline ends.

This chain links TRBV2 with TRBJ1-1; no reliable D call. V was shortened by 8 bases and J by 5 bases, with 6 bases between the two germline ends. This CDR3 contains 10 residues. The germline V gene encodes CDR1 SNHLY and CDR2 FYNNEI. DNA for the CDR3: TGTGCCAGCCTCGCGACTGAAGCTTTCTTT. Translated: CASLATEAFF. Supplemented by reference TRBV2 and TRBJ1-1, the full variable domain reads EPEVTQTPSHQVTQMGQEVILRCVPISNHLYFYWYRQILGQKVEFLVSFYNNEISEKSEIFDDQFSVERPDGSNFTLKIRSTKLEDSAMYFCASLATEAFFGQGTRLTVV.